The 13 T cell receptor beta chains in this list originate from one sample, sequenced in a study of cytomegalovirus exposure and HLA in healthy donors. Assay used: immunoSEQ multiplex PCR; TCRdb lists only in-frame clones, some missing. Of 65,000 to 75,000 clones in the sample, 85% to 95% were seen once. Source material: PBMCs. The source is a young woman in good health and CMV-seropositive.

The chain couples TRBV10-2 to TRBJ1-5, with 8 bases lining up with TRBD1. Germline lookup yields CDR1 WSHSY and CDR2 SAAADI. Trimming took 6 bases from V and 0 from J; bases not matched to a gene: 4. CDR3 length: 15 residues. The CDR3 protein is CASRETGDSNQPQHF. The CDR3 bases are TGCGCCAGCAGGGAGACAGGGGATAGCAATCAGCCCCAGCATTTT.

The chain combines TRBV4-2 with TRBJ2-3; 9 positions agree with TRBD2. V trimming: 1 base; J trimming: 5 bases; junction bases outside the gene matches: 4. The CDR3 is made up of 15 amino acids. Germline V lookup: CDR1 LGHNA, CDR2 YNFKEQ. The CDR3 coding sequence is TGTGCCAGCAGCCAAGTTAGCGGGAGAGGAGATACGCAGTATTTT. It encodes CASSQVSGRGDTQYF.

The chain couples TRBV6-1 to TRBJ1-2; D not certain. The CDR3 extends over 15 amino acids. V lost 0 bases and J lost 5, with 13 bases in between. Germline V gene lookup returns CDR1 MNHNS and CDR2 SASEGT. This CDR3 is CASSEASVGGYGYTF. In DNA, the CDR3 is TGTGCCAGCAGTGAAGCTAGTGTGGGAGGATATGGCTACACCTTC.

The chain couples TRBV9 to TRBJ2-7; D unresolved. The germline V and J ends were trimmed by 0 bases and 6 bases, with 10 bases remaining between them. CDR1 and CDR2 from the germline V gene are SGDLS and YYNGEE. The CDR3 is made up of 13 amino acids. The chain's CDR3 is CASSVERQSEQYF. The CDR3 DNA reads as TGTGCCAGCAGCGTAGAGAGGCAGAGCGAGCAGTACTTC.

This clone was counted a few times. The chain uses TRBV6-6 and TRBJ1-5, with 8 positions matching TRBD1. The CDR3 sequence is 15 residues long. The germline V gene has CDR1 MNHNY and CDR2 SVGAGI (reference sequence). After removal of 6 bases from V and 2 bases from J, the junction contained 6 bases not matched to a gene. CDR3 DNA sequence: TGTGCCAGCAGCTTAATGACAGGGGGCAATCAGCCCCAGCATTTT. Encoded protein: CASSLMTGGNQPQHF.

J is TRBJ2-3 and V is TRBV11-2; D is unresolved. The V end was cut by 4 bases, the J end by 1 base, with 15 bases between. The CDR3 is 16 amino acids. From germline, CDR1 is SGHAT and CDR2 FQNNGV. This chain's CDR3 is CASSYLPGSGTDTQYF. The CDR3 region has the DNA TGTGCCAGCAGCTACCTACCGGGTAGTGGCACAGATACGCAGTATTTT.

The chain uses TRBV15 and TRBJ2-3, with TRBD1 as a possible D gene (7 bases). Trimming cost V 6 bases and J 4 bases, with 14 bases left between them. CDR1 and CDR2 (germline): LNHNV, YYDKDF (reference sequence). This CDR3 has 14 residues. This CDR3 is CATSTQGEADTQYF. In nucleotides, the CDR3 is TGTGCCACCAGTACCCAGGGGGAGGCAGATACGCAGTATTTT.

CDR3 DNA: TGTGCCACCAGCAGAGATCGGGCAGGGCAATGGACTAATGAAAAACTGTTTTTT. Its translation is CATSRDRAGQWTNEKLFF. This chain uses TRBV15 with TRBJ1-4, with D possibly TRBD1 on 5 matching bases. Germline V gene lookup returns CDR1 LNHNV and CDR2 YYDKDF (reference sequence). CDR3 length: 18 amino acids. The V end lost 0 bases, the J end lost 2 bases, and 16 bases lay between the germline ends.

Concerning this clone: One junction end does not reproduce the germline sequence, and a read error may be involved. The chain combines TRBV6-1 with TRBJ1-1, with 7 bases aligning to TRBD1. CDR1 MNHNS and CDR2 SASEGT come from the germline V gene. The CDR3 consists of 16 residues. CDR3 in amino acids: CANSALLTGTNTEAFF. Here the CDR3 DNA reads TGTGCCAACAGTGCCCTCCTGACAGGGACGAACACTGAAGCTTTCTTT.

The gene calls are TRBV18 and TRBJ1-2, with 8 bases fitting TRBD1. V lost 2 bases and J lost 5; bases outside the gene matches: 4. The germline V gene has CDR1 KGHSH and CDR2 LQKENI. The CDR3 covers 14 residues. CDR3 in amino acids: CASSPLDREYGYTF. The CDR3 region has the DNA TGTGCCAGCTCACCATTGGACAGGGAATATGGCTACACCTTC.

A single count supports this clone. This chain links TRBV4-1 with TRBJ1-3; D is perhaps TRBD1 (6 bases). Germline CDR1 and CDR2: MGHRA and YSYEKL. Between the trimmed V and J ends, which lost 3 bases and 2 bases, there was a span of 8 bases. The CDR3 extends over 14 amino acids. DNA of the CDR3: TGCGCCAGCAGCCAGCCAGGGGCTGGAAACACCATATATTTT. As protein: CASSQPGAGNTIYF.

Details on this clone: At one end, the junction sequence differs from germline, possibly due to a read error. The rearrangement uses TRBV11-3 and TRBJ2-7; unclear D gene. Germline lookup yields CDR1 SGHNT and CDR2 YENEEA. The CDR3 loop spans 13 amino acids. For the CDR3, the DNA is TGTGCCAGCAGCCTAGACGACGGGTACGAGCAGTACTTC. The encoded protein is CASSLDDGYEQYF.

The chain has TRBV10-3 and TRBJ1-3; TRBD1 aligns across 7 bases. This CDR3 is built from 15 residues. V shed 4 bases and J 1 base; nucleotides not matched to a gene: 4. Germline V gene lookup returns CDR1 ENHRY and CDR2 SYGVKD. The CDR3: CAISGDRVSGNTIYF. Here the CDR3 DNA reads TGTGCCATCAGTGGAGACAGGGTGTCTGGAAACACCATATATTTT.